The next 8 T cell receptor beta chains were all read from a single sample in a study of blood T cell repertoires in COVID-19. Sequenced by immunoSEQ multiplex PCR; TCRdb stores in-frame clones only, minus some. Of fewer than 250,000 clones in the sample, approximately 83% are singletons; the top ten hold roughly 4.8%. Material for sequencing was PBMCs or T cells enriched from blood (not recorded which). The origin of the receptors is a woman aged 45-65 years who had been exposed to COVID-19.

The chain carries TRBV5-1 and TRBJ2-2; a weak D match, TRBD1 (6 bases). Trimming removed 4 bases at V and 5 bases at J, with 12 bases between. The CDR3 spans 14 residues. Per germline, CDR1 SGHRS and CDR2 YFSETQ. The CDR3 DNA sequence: TGCGCCAGCAGCACATACAGGGCGACCGGGGAGCTGTTTTTT. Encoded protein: CASSTYRATGELFF.

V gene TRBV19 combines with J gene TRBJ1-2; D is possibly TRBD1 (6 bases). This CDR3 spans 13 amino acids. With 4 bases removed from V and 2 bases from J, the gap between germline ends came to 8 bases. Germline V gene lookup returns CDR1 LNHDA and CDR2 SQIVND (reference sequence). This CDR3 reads CASSRDRNYGYTF. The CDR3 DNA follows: TGTGCCAGTAGTAGAGACAGGAACTATGGCTACACCTTC.

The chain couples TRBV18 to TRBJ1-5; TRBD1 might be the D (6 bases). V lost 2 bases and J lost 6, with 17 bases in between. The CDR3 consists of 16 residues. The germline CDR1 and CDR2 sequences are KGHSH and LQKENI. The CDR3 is CASSPGSGGFTQPQHF. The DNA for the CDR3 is TGTGCCAGCTCACCAGGGTCGGGGGGCTTCACTCAGCCCCAGCATTTT.

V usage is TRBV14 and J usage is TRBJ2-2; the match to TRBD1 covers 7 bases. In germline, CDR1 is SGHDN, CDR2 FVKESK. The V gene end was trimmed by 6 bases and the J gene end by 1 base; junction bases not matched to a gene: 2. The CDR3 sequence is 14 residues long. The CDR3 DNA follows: TGTGCCAGCAGACGGGACAGGAACACCGGGGAGCTGTTTTTT. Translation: CASRRDRNTGELFF.

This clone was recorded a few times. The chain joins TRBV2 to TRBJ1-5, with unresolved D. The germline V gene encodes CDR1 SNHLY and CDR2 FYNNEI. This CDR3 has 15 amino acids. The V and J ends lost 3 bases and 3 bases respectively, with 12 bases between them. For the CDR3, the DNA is TGTGCCAGCAGTGAGGAGACCCTAAACAATCAGCCCCAGCATTTT. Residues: CASSEETLNNQPQHF.

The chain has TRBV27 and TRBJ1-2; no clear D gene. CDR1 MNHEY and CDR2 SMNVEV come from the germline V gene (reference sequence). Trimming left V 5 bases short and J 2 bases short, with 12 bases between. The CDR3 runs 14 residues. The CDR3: CASSPRAGNYGYTF. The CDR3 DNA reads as TGTGCCAGCAGTCCCCGAGCAGGCAACTATGGCTACACCTTC.

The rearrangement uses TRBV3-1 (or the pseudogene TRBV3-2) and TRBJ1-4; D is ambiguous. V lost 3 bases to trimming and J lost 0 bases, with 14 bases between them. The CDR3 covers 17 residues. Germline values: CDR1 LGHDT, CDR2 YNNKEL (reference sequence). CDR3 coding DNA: TGTGCCAGCAGCCAGTCTGCGGAGCTTGCAACTAATGAAAAACTGTTTTTT. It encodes CASSQSAELATNEKLFF.

CDR3 protein: CASSRTRRAGNLNEKLFF. DNA for the CDR3: TGTGCCAGCAGTCGAACCCGGAGGGCAGGGAACCTCAATGAAAAACTGTTTTTT. The V call is TRBV2, the J call TRBJ1-4; maybe TRBD1 (5 bases). There are 18 residues in the CDR3. The V end lost 5 bases, the J end lost 5 bases, and 24 bases lay between the germline ends. Germline CDR1 SNHLY, CDR2 FYNNEI. Looking up the rest from reference TRBV2 and TRBJ1-4 gives the full variable domain: EPEVTQTPSHQVTQMGQEVILRCVPISNHLYFYWYRQILGQKVEFLVSFYNNEISEKSEIFDDQFSVERPDGSNFTLKIRSTKLEDSAMYFCASSRTRRAGNLNEKLFFGSGTQLSVL.